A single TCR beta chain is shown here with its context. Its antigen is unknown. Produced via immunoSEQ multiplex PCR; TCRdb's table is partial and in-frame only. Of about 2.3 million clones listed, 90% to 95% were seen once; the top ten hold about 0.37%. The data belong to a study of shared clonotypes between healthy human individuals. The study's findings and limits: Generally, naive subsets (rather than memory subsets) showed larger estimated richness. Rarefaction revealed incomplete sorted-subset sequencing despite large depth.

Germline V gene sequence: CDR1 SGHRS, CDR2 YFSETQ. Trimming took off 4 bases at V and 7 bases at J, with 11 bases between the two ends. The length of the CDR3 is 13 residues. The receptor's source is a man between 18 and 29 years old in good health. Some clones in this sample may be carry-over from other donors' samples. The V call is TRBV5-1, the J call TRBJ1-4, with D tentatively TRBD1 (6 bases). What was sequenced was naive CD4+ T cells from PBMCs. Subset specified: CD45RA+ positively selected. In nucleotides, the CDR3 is TGCGCCAGCAGCCAGGGGTACGGTGAAAAACTGTTTTTT. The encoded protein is CASSQGYGEKLFF.